This T cell receptor beta chain was retrieved from a study of cytomegalovirus exposure and HLA in healthy donors. Study-level points and caveats: In a later analysis, a missense DCLRE1C variant was linked to TCR beta V- and J-gene trimming.

Of note for this clone: Its target is unknown.

With 60 Vbeta and 13 Jbeta primers, the PCR was carried out. Clones were sequenced by immunoSEQ multiplex PCR, and TCRdb holds only the in-frame ones, with some missing. Its listing shows 40,000 to 45,000 clones. V gave up 2 bases and J gave up 5 bases, with 5 bases separating them. The CDR3 spans 12 residues. Germline V CDR1 and CDR2: SGHTS, YDEGEE. The sequenced sample consisted of PBMCs. The clonotype was recovered from a woman aged 25 to 45 in good health and CMV-seronegative. V usage is TRBV5-8 and J usage is TRBJ1-3; unclear D gene. CDR3 amino acids: CASSFNRNTIYF. CDR3 DNA: TGTGCCAGCAGCTTTAATCGAAACACCATATATTTT.